The rows below give T cell receptor beta chains drawn from one sample of a study of beta chain features in type 1 diabetes. Data came from immunoSEQ multiplex PCR; TCRdb stores just in-frame clones and leaves some out. The profile shows about 340,000 clones, around an eighth of them singletons. What was sequenced was naive CD4+ T cells from blood. These receptors were taken from a woman aged 18 to 35 with type 1 diabetes. Both conserved end residues are part of each CDR3. The order of the fields is CDR3 length, clone size, D gene, J gene, V gene, CDR3 protein, CDR3 DNA. A D gene is named only where the DNA matches it firmly. The size entry is marked missing in some rows and otherwise reads once, few, many or a size class.

cdr3_length: 16
clone_size: NA
d_call: TRBD1
j_call: TRBJ2-5
v_call: TRBV5-4
cdr3_aa: CASSVLDRANQETQYF
cdr3_nt: TGTGCCAGCAGCGTACTGGACAGGGCTAACCAAGAGACCCAGTACTTC

cdr3_length: 14
clone_size: few
d_call: NA
j_call: TRBJ2-3
v_call: TRBV2
cdr3_aa: CASSISTSTDTQYF
cdr3_nt: TGTGCCAGCAGTATCTCTACGAGCACAGATACGCAGTATTTT

cdr3_length: 13
clone_size: NA
d_call: NA
j_call: TRBJ1-2
v_call: TRBV6-1
cdr3_aa: CASSATGSYGYTF
cdr3_nt: TGTGCCAGCAGTGCAACAGGGTCCTATGGCTACACCTTC

cdr3_length: 17
clone_size: few
d_call: TRBD1
j_call: TRBJ1-5
v_call: TRBV4-3
cdr3_aa: CASSQDLLAGGGQPQHF
cdr3_nt: TGCGCCAGCAGCCAAGATCTGTTGGCAGGGGGCGGTCAGCCCCAGCATTTT

cdr3_length: 13
clone_size: few
d_call: NA
j_call: TRBJ1-5
v_call: TRBV14
cdr3_aa: CASSHHSNQPQHF
cdr3_nt: TGTGCCAGCAGCCATCATAGCAATCAGCCCCAGCATTTT

cdr3_length: 14
clone_size: NA
d_call: NA
j_call: TRBJ1-1
v_call: TRBV9
cdr3_aa: CASSVTDLNTEAFF
cdr3_nt: TGTGCCAGCAGCGTTACAGACCTGAACACTGAAGCTTTCTTT

cdr3_length: 14
clone_size: few
d_call: NA
j_call: TRBJ1-2
v_call: TRBV5-4
cdr3_aa: CASSLVGTPYGYTF
cdr3_nt: TGTGCCAGCAGCTTGGTCGGGACACCTTATGGCTACACCTTC

cdr3_length: 15
clone_size: NA
d_call: NA
j_call: TRBJ2-1
v_call: TRBV18
cdr3_aa: CASSPRAGDSGEQFF
cdr3_nt: TGTGCCAGCTCACCACGAGCGGGCGATTCGGGTGAGCAGTTCTTC

cdr3_length: 16
clone_size: few
d_call: TRBD2
j_call: TRBJ2-7
v_call: TRBV29-1
cdr3_aa: CSVEEWTSGSSYEQYF
cdr3_nt: TGCAGCGTTGAAGAGTGGACTAGCGGGAGTTCCTACGAGCAGTACTTC

cdr3_length: 15
clone_size: NA
d_call: TRBD1
j_call: TRBJ2-7
v_call: TRBV30
cdr3_aa: CAWSVSRTGGDEQYF
cdr3_nt: TGTGCCTGGAGTGTATCCAGGACAGGGGGCGACGAGCAGTACTTC

cdr3_length: 14
clone_size: NA
d_call: TRBD1
j_call: TRBJ1-2
v_call: TRBV7-2
cdr3_aa: CASSHRDRGYGYTF
cdr3_nt: TGTGCCAGCAGCCACCGCGACAGGGGCTATGGCTACACCTTC

cdr3_length: 18
clone_size: NA
d_call: TRBD2
j_call: TRBJ2-2
v_call: TRBV27
cdr3_aa: CASSLSVRLAGYTGELFF
cdr3_nt: TGTGCCAGCAGTTTATCGGTCCGACTAGCGGGATACACCGGGGAGCTGTTTTTT

cdr3_length: 15
clone_size: NA
d_call: TRBD1
j_call: TRBJ1-2
v_call: TRBV5-1
cdr3_aa: CASSLEGQGPYGYTF
cdr3_nt: TGCGCCAGCAGCTTGGAGGGACAGGGGCCATATGGCTACACCTTC

cdr3_length: 13
clone_size: NA
d_call: TRBD2
j_call: TRBJ2-3
v_call: TRBV30
cdr3_aa: CSRTSGLTDTQYF
cdr3_nt: TGTAGCCGGACTAGCGGGCTTACAGATACGCAGTATTTT

cdr3_length: 15
clone_size: NA
d_call: NA
j_call: TRBJ2-1
v_call: TRBV12-2
cdr3_aa: CASPQRLPSASCKFF
cdr3_nt: TGTGCAAGTCCCCAACGACTTCCTAGCGCTAGCTGTAAGTTCTTC

cdr3_length: 14
clone_size: NA
d_call: NA
j_call: TRBJ2-7
v_call: TRBV6-6
cdr3_aa: CASSYSPRNYEQYF
cdr3_nt: TGTGCCAGCAGTTACTCCCCGAGGAACTACGAGCAGTACTTC

cdr3_length: 13
clone_size: NA
d_call: NA
j_call: TRBJ1-5
v_call: TRBV19
cdr3_aa: CASSTLSNQPQHF
cdr3_nt: TGTGCCAGTAGTACCTTATCCAATCAGCCCCAGCATTTT

cdr3_length: 16
clone_size: few
d_call: TRBD2
j_call: TRBJ2-1
v_call: TRBV5-1
cdr3_aa: CASSSYSSGSHNEQFF
cdr3_nt: TGCGCCAGCAGCTCCTACTCTAGCGGAAGCCACAATGAGCAGTTCTTC

cdr3_length: 13
clone_size: few
d_call: NA
j_call: TRBJ1-1
v_call: TRBV5-4
cdr3_aa: CASRQKKNTEAFF
cdr3_nt: TGTGCCAGCAGACAGAAGAAGAACACTGAAGCTTTCTTT